The clone carrying this T cell receptor beta chain was counted many times. Its target is unknown. The TCR beta CDR3 regions underwent amplification from RNA transcripts. RT-PCR with HTBI primers came first, then second-round multiplex PCR. TCRdb reanalysed the multiplex PCR reads using MiXCR and keeps one entry per CDR3 protein. The repertoire holds roughly 160,000 distinct CDR3 sequences, with under 45% as singletons. This sample is drawn from a study of Graves' ophthalmopathy and Graves' hyperthyroidism. Findings of the study overall: Ophthalmopathy progression prediction by the model yielded a sensitivity of about 70% and a specificity of roughly 74%. Blood also held most thyroid clonotypes expanded above 0.001 frequency.

The CDR3 has 14 amino acids. Germline V gene lookup returns CDR1 DFQATT and CDR2 SNEGSKA (reference sequence). J gave up 4 bases and V 6 bases, and 6 bases lay outside the gene matches. PBMCs came from 10 ml of fresh peripheral blood. The chain is built from TRBV20-1 and TRBJ2-7; TRBD2 aligns across 13 bases. The clonotype originates from a man aged 30 to 45 with Graves' ophthalmopathy. Input material: peripheral blood. As DNA, the CDR3 is TGCAGTGCGATGACTAGCGGGAGGTTATACGAGCAGTACTTC. It yields the protein CSAMTSGRLYEQYF.